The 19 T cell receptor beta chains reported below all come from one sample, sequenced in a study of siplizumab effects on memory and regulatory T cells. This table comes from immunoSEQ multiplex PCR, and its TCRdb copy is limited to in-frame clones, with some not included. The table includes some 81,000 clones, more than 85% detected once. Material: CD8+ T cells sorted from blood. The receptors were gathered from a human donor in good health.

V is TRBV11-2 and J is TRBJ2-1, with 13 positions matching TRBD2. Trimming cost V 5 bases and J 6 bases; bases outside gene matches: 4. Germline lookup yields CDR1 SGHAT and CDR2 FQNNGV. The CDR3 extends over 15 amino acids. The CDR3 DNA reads TGTGCCAGCAGCGAAAGGACTAGCGGGAGCAATGAGCAGTTCTTC. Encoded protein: CASSERTSGSNEQFF. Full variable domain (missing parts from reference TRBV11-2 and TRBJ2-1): EAGVAQSPRYKIIEKRQSVAFWCNPISGHATLYWYQQILGQGPKLLIQFQNNGVVDDSQLPKDRFSAERLKGVDSTLKIQPAKLEDSAVYLCASSERTSGSNEQFFGPGTRLTVL.

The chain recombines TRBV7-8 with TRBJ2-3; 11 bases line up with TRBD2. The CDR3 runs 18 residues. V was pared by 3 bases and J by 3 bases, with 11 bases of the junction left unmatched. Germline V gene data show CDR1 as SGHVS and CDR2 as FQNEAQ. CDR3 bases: TGTGCCAGCAGCTTGTATGAAAAAACTAGCGGGAGAACAGATACGCAGTATTTT. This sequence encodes CASSLYEKTSGRTDTQYF. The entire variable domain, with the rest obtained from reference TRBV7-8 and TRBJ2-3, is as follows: GAGVSQSPRYKVAKRGQDVALRCDPISGHVSLFWYQQALGQGPEFLTYFQNEAQLDKSGLPSDRFFAERPEGSVSTLKIQRTQQEDSAVYLCASSLYEKTSGRTDTQYFGPGTRLTVL.

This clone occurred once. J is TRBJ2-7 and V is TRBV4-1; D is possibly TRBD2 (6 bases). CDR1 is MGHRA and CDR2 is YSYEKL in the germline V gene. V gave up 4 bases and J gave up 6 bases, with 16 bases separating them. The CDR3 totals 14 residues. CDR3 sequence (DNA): TGCGCCAGCAGCCCGTTGGTAGGGGAGGCCGAGCAGTACTTC. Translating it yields CASSPLVGEAEQYF.

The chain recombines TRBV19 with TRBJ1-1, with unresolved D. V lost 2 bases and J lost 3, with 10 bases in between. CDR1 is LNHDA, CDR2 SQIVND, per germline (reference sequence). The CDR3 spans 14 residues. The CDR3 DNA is TGTGCCAGTAGTATATTAGGATCGGACACTGAAGCTTTCTTT. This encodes CASSILGSDTEAFF.

As DNA, the CDR3 is TGTGCCAGCAGTTTTGAGACTAGCGGGAGGGCCGGGGGCAATGAGCAGTTCTTC. This translates into CASSFETSGRAGGNEQFF. V is TRBV28 and J is TRBJ2-1; 14 bases map to TRBD2. The CDR3 runs to 18 residues. Germline CDR1 MDHEN, CDR2 SYDVKM. With 3 bases clipped from V and 6 bases from J, the junction kept 10 bases outside the gene matches.

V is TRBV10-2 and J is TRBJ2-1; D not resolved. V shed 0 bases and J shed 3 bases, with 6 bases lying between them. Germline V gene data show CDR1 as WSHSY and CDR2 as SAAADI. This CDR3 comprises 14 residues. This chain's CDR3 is CASSESWGYNEQFF. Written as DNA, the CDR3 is TGCGCCAGCAGTGAGTCGTGGGGCTACAATGAGCAGTTCTTC.

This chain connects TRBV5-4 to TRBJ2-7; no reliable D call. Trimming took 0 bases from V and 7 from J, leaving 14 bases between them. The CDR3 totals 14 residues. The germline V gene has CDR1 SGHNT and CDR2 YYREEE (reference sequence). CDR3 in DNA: TGTGCCAGCAGCTTGGTGTCAGCCTCTAAAGAGCAGTACTTC. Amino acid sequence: CASSLVSASKEQYF.

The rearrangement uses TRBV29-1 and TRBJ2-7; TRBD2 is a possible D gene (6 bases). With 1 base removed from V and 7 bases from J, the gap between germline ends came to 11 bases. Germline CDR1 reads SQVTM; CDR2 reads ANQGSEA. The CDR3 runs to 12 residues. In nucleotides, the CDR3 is TGCAGCGTTGAAGGCCTCCGGGAGGAGCAGTACTTC. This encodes CSVEGLREEQYF.

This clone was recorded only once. In DNA, the CDR3 is TGTGCCAGCAGCCAAGAGTTGGGCACAGATACGCAGTATTTT. As protein: CASSQELGTDTQYF. The gene calls are TRBV14 and TRBJ2-3, with D unresolved. The CDR3 consists of 14 residues. Per the germline V gene, CDR1 is SGHDN and CDR2 is FVKESK. Trimming shortened V by 0 bases and J by 1 base, and 5 bases separated the two germline ends.

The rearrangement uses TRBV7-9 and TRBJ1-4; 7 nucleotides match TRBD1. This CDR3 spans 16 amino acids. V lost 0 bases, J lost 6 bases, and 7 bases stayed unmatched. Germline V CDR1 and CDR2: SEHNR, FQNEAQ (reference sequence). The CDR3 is CASSLAKGQPDEKLFF. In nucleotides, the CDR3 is TGTGCCAGCAGCTTAGCGAAGGGACAGCCAGATGAAAAACTGTTTTTT.

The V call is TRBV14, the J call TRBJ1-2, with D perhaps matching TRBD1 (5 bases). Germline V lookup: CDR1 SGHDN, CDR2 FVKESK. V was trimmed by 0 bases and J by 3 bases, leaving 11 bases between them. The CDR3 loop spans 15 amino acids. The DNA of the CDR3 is TGTGCCAGCAGCCAAGAAATTCGGGACTACTATGGCTACACCTTC. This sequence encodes CASSQEIRDYYGYTF.

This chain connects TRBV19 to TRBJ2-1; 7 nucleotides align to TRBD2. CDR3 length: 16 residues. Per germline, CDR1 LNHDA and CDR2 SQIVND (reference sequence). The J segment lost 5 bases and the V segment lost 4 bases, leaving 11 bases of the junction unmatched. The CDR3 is CASSTLWRETNNEQFF. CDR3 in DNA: TGTGCCAGTAGTACCCTGTGGCGGGAGACTAACAATGAGCAGTTCTTC.

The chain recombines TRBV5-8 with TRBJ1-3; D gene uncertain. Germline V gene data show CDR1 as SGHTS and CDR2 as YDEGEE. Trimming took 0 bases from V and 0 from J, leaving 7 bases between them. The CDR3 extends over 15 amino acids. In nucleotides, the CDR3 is TGTGCCAGCAGCTTGGGGCAGAACTCTGGAAACACCATATATTTT. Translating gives CASSLGQNSGNTIYF.

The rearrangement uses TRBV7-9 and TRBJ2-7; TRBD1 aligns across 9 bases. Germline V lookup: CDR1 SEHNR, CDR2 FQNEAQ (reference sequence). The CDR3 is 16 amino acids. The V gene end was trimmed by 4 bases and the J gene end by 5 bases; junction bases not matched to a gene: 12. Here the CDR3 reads CASSSWVGTGRHEQYF. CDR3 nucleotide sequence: TGTGCCAGCAGCTCGTGGGTCGGGACAGGGCGTCACGAGCAGTACTTC.

CDR3 nucleotide sequence: TGTGCCAGCACCATCAATGAGCAGTTCTTC. Translating it yields CASTINEQFF. The chain combines TRBV7-9 with TRBJ2-1, with D unresolved. The CDR3 is 10 residues long. Trimming took 7 bases from V and 6 from J, leaving 4 bases between them. Per the germline V gene, CDR1 is SEHNR and CDR2 is FQNEAQ (reference sequence).

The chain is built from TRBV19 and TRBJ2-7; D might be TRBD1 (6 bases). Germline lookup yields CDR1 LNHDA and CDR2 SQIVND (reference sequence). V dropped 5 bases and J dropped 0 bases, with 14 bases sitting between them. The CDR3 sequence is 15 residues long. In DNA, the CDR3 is TGTGCCAGTAGTTTGGGGCAGGGGCTCTCCTACGAGCAGTACTTC. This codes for CASSLGQGLSYEQYF.

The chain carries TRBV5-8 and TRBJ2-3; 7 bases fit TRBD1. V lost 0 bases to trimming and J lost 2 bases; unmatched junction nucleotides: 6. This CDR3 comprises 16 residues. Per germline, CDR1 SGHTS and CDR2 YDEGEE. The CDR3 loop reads CASSLERTGATDTQYF. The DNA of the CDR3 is TGTGCCAGCAGCTTGGAGAGGACAGGAGCCACAGATACGCAGTATTTT. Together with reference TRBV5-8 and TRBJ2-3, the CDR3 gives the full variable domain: EAGVTQSPTHLIKTRGQQATLRCSPISGHTSVYWYQQALGLGLQFLLWYDEGEERNRGNFPPRFSGRQFPNYSSELNVNALELEDSALYLCASSLERTGATDTQYFGPGTRLTVL.

The CDR3, as DNA: TGTGCCAGCAGTTTATTAGCGGGGGGATACAATGAGCAGTTCTTC. Translating it yields CASSLLAGGYNEQFF. The chain uses TRBV27 and TRBJ2-1; 10 bases agree with TRBD2. Germline V lookup: CDR1 MNHEY, CDR2 SMNVEV (reference sequence). Losses at the gene ends were 1 base for V and 4 bases for J; bases not matched to a gene: 1. The CDR3 spans 15 residues.

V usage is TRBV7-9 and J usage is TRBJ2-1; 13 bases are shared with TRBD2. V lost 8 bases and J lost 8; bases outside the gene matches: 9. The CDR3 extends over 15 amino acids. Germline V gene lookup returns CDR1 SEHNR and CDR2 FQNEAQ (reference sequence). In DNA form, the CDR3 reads TGTGCCAGCTACGGACTAGCGGGAGTCGAGTATGAGCAGTTCTTC. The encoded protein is CASYGLAGVEYEQFF. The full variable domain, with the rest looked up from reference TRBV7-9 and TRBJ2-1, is DTGVSQNPRHKITKRGQNVTFRCDPISEHNRLYWYRQTLGQGPEFLTYFQNEAQLEKSRLLSDRFSAERPKGSFSTLEIQRTEQGDSAMYLCASYGLAGVEYEQFFGPGTRLTVL.